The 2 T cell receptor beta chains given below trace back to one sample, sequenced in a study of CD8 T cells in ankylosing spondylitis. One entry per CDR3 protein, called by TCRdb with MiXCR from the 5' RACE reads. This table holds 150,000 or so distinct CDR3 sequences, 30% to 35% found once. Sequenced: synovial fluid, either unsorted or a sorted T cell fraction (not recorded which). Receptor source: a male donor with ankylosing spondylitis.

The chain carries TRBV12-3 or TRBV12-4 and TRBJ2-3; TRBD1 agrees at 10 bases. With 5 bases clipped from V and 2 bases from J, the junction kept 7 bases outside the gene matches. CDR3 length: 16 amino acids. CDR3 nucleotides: TGTGCCAGCAGTCAGACAGGGGGCGGATCCACAGATACGCAGTATTTT. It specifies CASSQTGGGSTDTQYF.

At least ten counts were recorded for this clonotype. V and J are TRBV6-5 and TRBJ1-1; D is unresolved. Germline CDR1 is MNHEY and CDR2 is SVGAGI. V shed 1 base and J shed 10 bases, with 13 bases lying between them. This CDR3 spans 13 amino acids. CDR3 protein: CASSYWKRDVAFF. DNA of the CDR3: TGTGCCAGCAGTTACTGGAAGAGAGATGTAGCTTTCTTT.